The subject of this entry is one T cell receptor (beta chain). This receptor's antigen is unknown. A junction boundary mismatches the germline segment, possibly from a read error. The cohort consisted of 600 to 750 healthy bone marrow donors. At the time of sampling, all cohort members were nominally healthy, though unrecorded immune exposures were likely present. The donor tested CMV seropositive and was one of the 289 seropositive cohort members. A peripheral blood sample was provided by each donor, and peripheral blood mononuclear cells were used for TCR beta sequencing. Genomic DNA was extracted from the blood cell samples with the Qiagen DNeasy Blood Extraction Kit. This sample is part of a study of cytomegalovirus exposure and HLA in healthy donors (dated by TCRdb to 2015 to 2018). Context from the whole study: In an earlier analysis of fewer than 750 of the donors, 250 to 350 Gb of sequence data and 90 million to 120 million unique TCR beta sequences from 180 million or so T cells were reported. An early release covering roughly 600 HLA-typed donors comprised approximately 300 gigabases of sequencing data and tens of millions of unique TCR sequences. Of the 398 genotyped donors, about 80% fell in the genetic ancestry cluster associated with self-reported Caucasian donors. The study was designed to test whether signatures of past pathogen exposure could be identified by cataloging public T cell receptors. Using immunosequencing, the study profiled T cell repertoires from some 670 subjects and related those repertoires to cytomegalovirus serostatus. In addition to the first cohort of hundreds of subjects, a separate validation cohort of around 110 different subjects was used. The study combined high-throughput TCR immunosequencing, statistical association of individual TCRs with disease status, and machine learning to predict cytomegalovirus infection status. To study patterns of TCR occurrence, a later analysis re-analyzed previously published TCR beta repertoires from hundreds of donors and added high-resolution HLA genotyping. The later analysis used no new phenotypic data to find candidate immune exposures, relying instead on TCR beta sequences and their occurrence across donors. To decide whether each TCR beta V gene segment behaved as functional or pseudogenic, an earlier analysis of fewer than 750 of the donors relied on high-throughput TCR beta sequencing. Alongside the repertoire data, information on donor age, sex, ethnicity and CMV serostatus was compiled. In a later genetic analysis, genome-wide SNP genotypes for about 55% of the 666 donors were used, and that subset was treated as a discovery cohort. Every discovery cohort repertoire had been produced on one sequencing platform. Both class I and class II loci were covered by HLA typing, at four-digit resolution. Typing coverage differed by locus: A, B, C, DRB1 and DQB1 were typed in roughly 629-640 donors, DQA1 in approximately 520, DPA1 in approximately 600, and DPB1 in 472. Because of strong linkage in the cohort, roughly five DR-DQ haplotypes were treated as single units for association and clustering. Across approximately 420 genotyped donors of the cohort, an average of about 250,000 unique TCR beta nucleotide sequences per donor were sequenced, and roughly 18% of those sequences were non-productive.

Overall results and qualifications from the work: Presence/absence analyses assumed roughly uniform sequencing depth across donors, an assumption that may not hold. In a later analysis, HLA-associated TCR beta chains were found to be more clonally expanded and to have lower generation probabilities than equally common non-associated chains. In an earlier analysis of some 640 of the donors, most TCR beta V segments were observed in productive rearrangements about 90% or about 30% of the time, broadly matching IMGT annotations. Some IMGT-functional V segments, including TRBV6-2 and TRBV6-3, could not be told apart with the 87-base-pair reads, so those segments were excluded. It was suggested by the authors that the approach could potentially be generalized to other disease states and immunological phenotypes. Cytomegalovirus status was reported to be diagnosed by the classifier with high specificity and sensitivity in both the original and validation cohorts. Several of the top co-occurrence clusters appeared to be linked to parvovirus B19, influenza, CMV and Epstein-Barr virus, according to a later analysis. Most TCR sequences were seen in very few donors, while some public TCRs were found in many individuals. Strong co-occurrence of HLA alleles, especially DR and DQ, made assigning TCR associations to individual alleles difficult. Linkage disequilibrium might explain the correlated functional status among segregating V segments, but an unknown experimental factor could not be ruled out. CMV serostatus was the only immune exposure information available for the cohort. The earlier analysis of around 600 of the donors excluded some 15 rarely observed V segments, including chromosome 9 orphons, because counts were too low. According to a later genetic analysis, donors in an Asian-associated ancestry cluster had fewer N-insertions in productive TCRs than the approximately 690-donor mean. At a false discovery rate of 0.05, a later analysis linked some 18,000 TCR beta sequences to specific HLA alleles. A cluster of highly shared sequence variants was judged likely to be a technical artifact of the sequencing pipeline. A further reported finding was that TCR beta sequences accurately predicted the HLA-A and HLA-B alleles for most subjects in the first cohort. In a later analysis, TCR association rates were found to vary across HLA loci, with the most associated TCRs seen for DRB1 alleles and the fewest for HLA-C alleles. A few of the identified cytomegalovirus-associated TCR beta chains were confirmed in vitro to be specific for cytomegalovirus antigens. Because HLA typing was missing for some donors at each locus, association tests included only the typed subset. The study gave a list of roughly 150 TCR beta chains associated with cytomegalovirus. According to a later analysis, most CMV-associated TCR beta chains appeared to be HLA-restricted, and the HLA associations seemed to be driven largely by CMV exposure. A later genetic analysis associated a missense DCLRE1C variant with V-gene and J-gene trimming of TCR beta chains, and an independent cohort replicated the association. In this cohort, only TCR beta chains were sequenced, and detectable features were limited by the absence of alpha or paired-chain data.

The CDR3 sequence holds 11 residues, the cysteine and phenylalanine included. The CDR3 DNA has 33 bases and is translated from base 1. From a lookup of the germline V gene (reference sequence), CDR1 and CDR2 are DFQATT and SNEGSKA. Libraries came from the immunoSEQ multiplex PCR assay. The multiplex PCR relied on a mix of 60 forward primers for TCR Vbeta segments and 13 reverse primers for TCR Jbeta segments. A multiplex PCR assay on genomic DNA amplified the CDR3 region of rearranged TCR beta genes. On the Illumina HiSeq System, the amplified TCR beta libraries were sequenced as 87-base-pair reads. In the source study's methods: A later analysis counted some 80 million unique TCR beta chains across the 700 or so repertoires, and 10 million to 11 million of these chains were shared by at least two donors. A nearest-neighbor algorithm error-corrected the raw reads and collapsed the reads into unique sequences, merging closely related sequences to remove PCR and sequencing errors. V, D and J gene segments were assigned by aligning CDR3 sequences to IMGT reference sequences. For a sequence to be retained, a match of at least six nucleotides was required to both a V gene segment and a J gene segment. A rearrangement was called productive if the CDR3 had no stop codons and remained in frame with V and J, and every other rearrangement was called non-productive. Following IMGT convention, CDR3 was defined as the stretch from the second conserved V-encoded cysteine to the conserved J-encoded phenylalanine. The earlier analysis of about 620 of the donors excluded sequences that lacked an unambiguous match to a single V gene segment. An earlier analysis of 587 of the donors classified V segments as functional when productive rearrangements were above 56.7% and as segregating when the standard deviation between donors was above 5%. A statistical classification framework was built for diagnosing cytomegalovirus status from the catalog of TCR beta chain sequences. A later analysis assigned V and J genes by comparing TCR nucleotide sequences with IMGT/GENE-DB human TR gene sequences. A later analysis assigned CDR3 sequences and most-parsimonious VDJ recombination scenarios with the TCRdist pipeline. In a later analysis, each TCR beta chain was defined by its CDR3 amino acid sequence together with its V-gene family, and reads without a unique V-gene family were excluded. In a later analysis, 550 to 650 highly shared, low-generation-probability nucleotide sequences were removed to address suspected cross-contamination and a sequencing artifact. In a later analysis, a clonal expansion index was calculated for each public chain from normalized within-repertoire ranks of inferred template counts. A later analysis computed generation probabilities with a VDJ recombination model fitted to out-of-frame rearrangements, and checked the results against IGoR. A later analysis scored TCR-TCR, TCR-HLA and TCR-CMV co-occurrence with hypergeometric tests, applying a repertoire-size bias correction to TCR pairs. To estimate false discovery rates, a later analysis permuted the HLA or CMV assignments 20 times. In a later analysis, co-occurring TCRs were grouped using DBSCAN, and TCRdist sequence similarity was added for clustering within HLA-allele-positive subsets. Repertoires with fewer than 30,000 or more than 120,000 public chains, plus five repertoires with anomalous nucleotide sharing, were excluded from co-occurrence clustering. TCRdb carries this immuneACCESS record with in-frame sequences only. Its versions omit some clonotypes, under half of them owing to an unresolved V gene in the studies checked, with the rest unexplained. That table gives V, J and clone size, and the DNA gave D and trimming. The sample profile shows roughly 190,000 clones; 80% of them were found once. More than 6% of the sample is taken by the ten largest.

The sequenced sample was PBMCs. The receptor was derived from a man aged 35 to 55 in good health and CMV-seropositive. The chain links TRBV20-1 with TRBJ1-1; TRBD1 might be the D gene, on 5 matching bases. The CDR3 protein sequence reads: CSARSGTEVFF. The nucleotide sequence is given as TGCAGTGCTAGGAGTGGGACTGAAGTTTTCTTT.